Following are 28 T cell receptor beta chains from one sample sequenced in a study of shared clonotypes between healthy human individuals. Cells designated naive CD8 were CD45RO-negative and were positively selected for CCR7, with terminally differentiated effector memory CD45RA+ cells excluded. TCRdb keeps only in-frame clones here, not all; method: immunoSEQ multiplex PCR. The data show 1.5 million to 2.5 million clones, around 96% seen once. The sequenced sample was naive CD8+ T cells sorted from blood. The receptors were sampled from a man between 18 and 29 years old in good health.

This chain connects TRBV2 to TRBJ1-1, with 11 bases fitting TRBD1. V lost 8 bases and J lost 9; bases outside the gene matches: 11. The CDR3 is 14 amino acids. Germline values: CDR1 SNHLY, CDR2 FYNNEI. CDR3 amino acids: CASGPGQGAQKAFF. CDR3 nucleotide sequence: TGTGCCAGCGGCCCCGGACAGGGGGCGCAAAAAGCTTTCTTT. Drawing the rest from reference TRBV2 and TRBJ1-1, the complete variable domain is EPEVTQTPSHQVTQMGQEVILRCVPISNHLYFYWYRQILGQKVEFLVSFYNNEISEKSEIFDDQFSVERPDGSNFTLKIRSTKLEDSAMYFCASGPGQGAQKAFFGQGTRLTVV.

As to this clone: At one of its ends the junction is not consistent with the germline gene, which may arise from a read error. The genes are TRBV7-7 and TRBJ2-5; D unresolved. In germline, CDR1 is SSHAT, CDR2 FNYEAQ (reference sequence). This CDR3 spans 14 amino acids. CDR3 sequence: CASSLDTAQETQYF. The CDR3 region has the DNA TGTGCTAGCAGCTTAGACACAGCCCAAGAGACCCAGTACTTC.

The CDR3: CASSIGGEAVYEQYF. The CDR3, as DNA: TGTGCCAGTAGTATCGGCGGGGAAGCCGTCTACGAGCAGTACTTC. The V and J genes are TRBV19 and TRBJ2-7; a weak D match, TRBD2 (6 bases). Per the germline V gene, CDR1 is LNHDA and CDR2 is SQIVND (reference sequence). V lost 3 bases and J 3 bases, leaving 15 bases between the germline ends. The CDR3 has 15 residues.

The chain carries TRBV5-1 and TRBJ2-5; TRBD1 matches at 7 bases. V gave up 2 bases and J gave up 5 bases; unmatched junction bases: 3. This CDR3 contains 13 residues. Germline V lookup: CDR1 SGHRS, CDR2 YFSETQ. The CDR3 spells CASSFDRDETQYF. The CDR3 nucleotides are TGCGCCAGCAGCTTTGACAGGGATGAGACCCAGTACTTC.

The chain uses TRBV4-1 and TRBJ2-2; TRBD2 aligns across 8 bases. CDR3 length: 16 amino acids. Germline values: CDR1 MGHRA, CDR2 YSYEKL. V lost 4 bases and J lost 2; bases outside the gene matches: 6. The CDR3 spells CASSPRAGVNTGELFF. In DNA, the CDR3 is TGCGCCAGCAGCCCCCGAGCGGGGGTAAACACCGGGGAGCTGTTTTTT.

This rearrangement joins TRBV5-6 to TRBJ2-2; tentatively, D is TRBD2 (5 bases). Trimming removed 4 bases from V and 1 base from J, with 14 bases in between. Germline CDR1 reads SGHDT; CDR2 reads YYEEEE. The CDR3 spans 16 residues. CDR3: CASSRLESGNTGELFF. CDR3 DNA: TGTGCCAGCAGCCGGCTTGAGAGCGGGAACACCGGGGAGCTGTTTTTT.

The chain couples TRBV5-5 to TRBJ1-4; 10 bases line up with TRBD1. CDR1 SGHKS and CDR2 YYEKEE come from the germline V gene (reference sequence). This CDR3 region has 16 residues. Germline trimming cut 4 bases from V and 8 bases from J; bases unmatched to any gene: 11. CDR3 sequence (DNA): TGTGCCAGCAGCCCCTCGACAGGGGGCCGAGAGGAAAAACTGTTTTTT. Residues: CASSPSTGGREEKLFF.

The chain employs TRBV28 and TRBJ2-3, with no clear D. With 3 bases removed from V and 0 bases from J, the gap between germline ends came to 10 bases. The CDR3 sequence is 15 residues long. CDR1 is MDHEN, CDR2 SYDVKM, per germline. This chain's CDR3 is CASSFRLFSTDTQYF. The CDR3 DNA reads TGTGCCAGCAGTTTCAGGCTATTTAGCACAGATACGCAGTATTTT. The full variable domain, its missing parts supplied by reference TRBV28 and TRBJ2-3, is DVKVTQSSRYLVKRTGEKVFLECVQDMDHENMFWYRQDPGLGLRLIYFSYDVKMKEKGDIPEGYSVSREKKERFSLILESASTNQTSMYLCASSFRLFSTDTQYFGPGTRLTVL.

The chain recombines TRBV5-1 with TRBJ2-1, with D tentatively TRBD2 (6 bases). The germline CDR1 and CDR2 sequences are SGHRS and YFSETQ. With 3 bases removed from V and 1 base from J, the gap between germline ends came to 14 bases. There are 16 residues in the CDR3. The CDR3 loop reads CASSSGGAGSYNEQFF. The CDR3 DNA is TGCGCCAGCAGCTCCGGAGGGGCGGGATCCTACAATGAGCAGTTCTTC.

The chain carries TRBV4-3 and TRBJ2-1, with no clear D. Germline assignment: CDR1 LGHNA and CDR2 YSLEER. V was cut by 3 bases and J by 0 bases, with 12 bases left in between. CDR3 size: 16 residues. CDR3 nucleotide sequence: TGCGCCAGCAGCCAGAGAAGCGCGAGCTCCTACAATGAGCAGTTCTTC. The encoded protein is CASSQRSASSYNEQFF.

This sequence joins TRBV7-9 and TRBJ2-5; no clear D. The V gene lost 5 bases and the J gene lost 0 bases, with 4 bases spanning the gap. CDR1 SEHNR and CDR2 FQNEAQ come from the germline V gene (reference sequence). This CDR3 is 12 amino acids long. CDR3 loop: CASSRNQETQYF. The CDR3, as DNA: TGTGCCAGCAGCCGGAACCAAGAGACCCAGTACTTC.

The rearrangement joins TRBV18 to TRBJ2-3; TRBD1 matches at 9 bases. There are 20 residues in the CDR3. Germline V gene lookup returns CDR1 KGHSH and CDR2 LQKENI. V lost 4 bases, J lost 0 bases, and 17 bases stayed unmatched. The CDR3 protein is CASSLAPGQGPIASTDTQYF. CDR3 DNA sequence: TGTGCCAGCTCACTAGCTCCTGGACAGGGGCCAATTGCAAGCACAGATACGCAGTATTTT.

V and J are TRBV9 and TRBJ2-7, with D tentatively TRBD1 (6 bases). The CDR3 is 14 residues long. V lost 5 bases to trimming and J lost 6 bases, with 18 bases between them. Germline V CDR1 and CDR2: SGDLS, YYNGEE. The CDR3 DNA reads TGTGCCAGCAGTCCCGGGTGGGGGCATCTCGAGCAGTACTTC. It codes for CASSPGWGHLEQYF.

With regard to this clone: In the same sample, other DNA sequences code for this CDR3. V and J are TRBV19 and TRBJ2-7; D ambiguous. V dropped 1 base and J dropped 4 bases, with 8 bases sitting between them. The CDR3 consists of 13 residues. Germline values: CDR1 LNHDA, CDR2 SQIVND (reference sequence). CDR3 protein: CASSIGPGYEQYF. Written as DNA, the CDR3 is TGTGCCAGTAGTATAGGGCCTGGGTACGAGCAGTACTTC.

The rearrangement joins TRBV27 to TRBJ2-2, with TRBD2 matching 8 bases. The CDR3 is 16 residues long. Losses at the gene ends were 3 bases for V and 4 bases for J; bases not matched to a gene: 7. The germline V gene encodes CDR1 MNHEY and CDR2 SMNVEV (reference sequence). DNA for the CDR3: TGTGCCAGCAGTTTCCAGACTAGCGAGGGCACCGGGGAGCTGTTTTTT. It yields the protein CASSFQTSEGTGELFF.

The chain joins TRBV13 to TRBJ1-2; a possible D gene is TRBD1 (5 bases). This CDR3 region has 15 residues. From germline, CDR1 is PRHDT and CDR2 FYEKMQ (reference sequence). Trimming stripped 0 bases from V and 4 bases from J, with 12 bases between. The CDR3 DNA reads TGTGCCAGCAGCTTAGGTGACGGGACGTCCTATGGCTACACCTTC. Translated, it gives CASSLGDGTSYGYTF.

The V gene is TRBV9, the J gene TRBJ2-7, with a weak D call TRBD1 (6 bases). The CDR3 length is 14 residues. Germline CDR1 and CDR2: SGDLS and YYNGEE. V gave up 1 base and J gave up 3 bases, with 11 bases separating them. CDR3 DNA: TGTGCCAGCAGCGTAAGGGACAACTTCTACGAGCAGTACTTC. Its translation: CASSVRDNFYEQYF.

The chain employs TRBV7-9 and TRBJ2-3, with no clear D. V was cut by 2 bases and J by 2 bases, with 11 bases left in between. Germline CDR1 reads SEHNR; CDR2 reads FQNEAQ (reference sequence). CDR3 length: 15 residues. The CDR3 is CASSLSPTATDTQYF. The CDR3, as DNA: TGTGCCAGCAGCTTAAGCCCCACAGCCACAGATACGCAGTATTTT.

The chain carries TRBV5-4 and TRBJ1-3; possibly TRBD1 for D (5 bases). In germline, CDR1 is SGHNT, CDR2 YYREEE (reference sequence). The CDR3 totals 14 residues. V lost 4 bases, J lost 0 bases, and 8 bases lay in between. CDR3 loop: CASSTGTSGNTIYF. As DNA, the CDR3 is TGTGCCAGCAGCACCGGGACCTCTGGAAACACCATATATTTT.

As concerns this clone: The same CDR3 also results from other DNA sequences found in this sample. V is TRBV28 and J is TRBJ2-7; maybe TRBD2 (6 bases). Per germline, CDR1 MDHEN and CDR2 SYDVKM. The V end was cut by 4 bases, the J end by 1 base, with 8 bases between. This CDR3 region has 13 residues. CDR3 nucleotides: TGTGCCAGCAGTTCTCGGGGGTCCTACGAGCAGTACTTC. This translates into CASSSRGSYEQYF.

V and J are TRBV4-3 and TRBJ2-7; 10 nucleotides line up with TRBD2. There are 17 residues in the CDR3. Germline trimming cut 0 bases from V and 5 bases from J; bases unmatched to any gene: 10. CDR1 and CDR2 (germline): LGHNA, YSLEER. The DNA of the CDR3 is TGCGCCAGCAGCCAAGAAATATCGGGACTAGCGTTGGACGAGCAGTACTTC. Its translation is CASSQEISGLALDEQYF.

The chain carries TRBV5-6 and TRBJ2-7; 10 bases map to TRBD1. Per germline, CDR1 SGHDT and CDR2 YYEEEE. Trimming cost V 4 bases and J 1 base; bases outside gene matches: 5. The CDR3 has 15 amino acids. The CDR3 DNA is TGTGCCAGCAGCCGCCCGGGACAGGGGTCCTACGAGCAGTACTTC. Translating it yields CASSRPGQGSYEQYF. The full variable domain, its missing parts supplied by reference TRBV5-6 and TRBJ2-7, is DAGVTQSPTHLIKTRGQQVTLRCSPKSGHDTVSWYQQALGQGPQFIFQYYEEEERQRGNFPDRFSGHQFPNYSSELNVNALLLGDSALYLCASSRPGQGSYEQYFGPGTRLTVT.

V gene TRBV5-6 combines with J gene TRBJ2-7; 7 positions match TRBD2. This CDR3 comprises 12 residues. Germline CDR1 SGHDT, CDR2 YYEEEE. The V and J ends lost 7 bases and 3 bases, in that order; junction bases with no gene match: 4. CDR3 region: CASGTSDYEQYF. Here the CDR3 DNA reads TGTGCCAGCGGTACTAGCGACTACGAGCAGTACTTC.

Comments on this clone: Additional DNA sequences in this sample encode the identical CDR3. The rearrangement links TRBV19 to TRBJ1-1; D is undetermined. Trimming shortened V by 6 bases and J by 0 bases, and 11 bases separated the two germline ends. Germline CDR1 is LNHDA and CDR2 is SQIVND (reference sequence). The CDR3 has 14 amino acids. CDR3: CASSPGQMNTEAFF. The CDR3 DNA is TGTGCCAGTAGCCCTGGCCAGATGAACACTGAAGCTTTCTTT.

The chain employs TRBV4-3 and TRBJ1-2; D is unclear. The V and J ends lost 4 bases and 4 bases respectively, with 16 bases between them. CDR3 length: 15 amino acids. CDR1 is LGHNA, CDR2 YSLEER, per germline. The CDR3 is CASSPRTVLGYGYTF. DNA of the CDR3: TGCGCCAGCAGCCCCAGGACGGTGCTTGGCTATGGCTACACCTTC.

The rearrangement uses TRBV12-5 and TRBJ1-1; D unresolved. Germline V gives CDR1 LGHNT, CDR2 FRNRAP. This CDR3 is built from 12 residues. Trimming left V 5 bases short and J 8 bases short, with 12 bases between. CDR3 bases: TGTGCTAGTGGTACCTCCCTCCTGGAAGCTTTCTTT. Its translation: CASGTSLLEAFF.

V gene TRBV6-1 combines with J gene TRBJ2-7; either TRBD1 or TRBD2 may fit D (5 bases each). Germline-derived CDR1 and CDR2 are MNHNS and SASEGT. V was cut by 10 bases and J by 4 bases, with 11 bases left in between. This CDR3 is built from 11 residues. The CDR3 DNA is TGTGCCACCCGAGGGGAGTACGAGCAGTACTTC. Protein product: CATRGEYEQYF.

V is TRBV9 and J is TRBJ2-1; unclear D gene. V was clipped by 4 bases and J by 4 bases, with 21 bases between them. CDR3 length: 17 residues. CDR1 and CDR2 from the germline V gene are SGDLS and YYNGEE. The CDR3 region is CASSSVTGGSFYNEQFF. The CDR3 coding sequence is TGTGCCAGCAGCTCGGTGACCGGTGGTTCCTTTTACAATGAGCAGTTCTTC.